This entry lists 3 T cell receptor beta chains sequenced from one sample in a study of cytomegalovirus exposure and HLA in healthy donors (dated by TCRdb to the late 2010s). Libraries were made using the immunoSEQ multiplex PCR assay. For the multiplex PCR, a mixture combining 60 forward primers for TCR Vbeta segments and 13 reverse primers for TCR Jbeta segments was used. The table was pulled from immuneACCESS by TCRdb, which kept in-frame rearrangements only. Such tables lose some clones; where checked, under half of the loss comes from unresolved V genes, and the rest has no known cause. Counted in this sample were approximately 160,000 clones; over 75% of them appeared once. In total, the top ten clones hold roughly 0.7% of the sample. Sequenced material: PBMCs. The receptors come from a male donor in good health and CMV-seronegative.

The chain has TRBV5-5 and TRBJ1-2; D gene ambiguous. Trimming took 0 bases from V and 5 from J, leaving 14 bases between them. The CDR3 is made up of 15 amino acids. Germline CDR1 is SGHKS and CDR2 is YYEKEE (reference sequence). The DNA for the CDR3 is TGTGCCAGCAGCTTGGCCGGCGGGCGGGATTATGGCTACACCTTC. This gives the protein CASSLAGGRDYGYTF.

The chain has TRBV5-4 and TRBJ1-2; D perhaps matches TRBD1 (5 bases). Germline CDR1 reads SGHNT; CDR2 reads YYREEE (reference sequence). The CDR3 has 15 amino acids. V lost 2 bases and J 8 bases, leaving 19 bases between the germline ends. The CDR3 loop is CASSFQGADDGGYTF. The CDR3 coding sequence is TGTGCCAGCAGCTTCCAGGGCGCGGATGATGGGGGCTACACCTTC.

The chain recombines TRBV9 with TRBJ2-5; D is possibly TRBD1 (5 bases). The J call may be incorrect, as the DNA end agrees better with TRBJ2-7. Germline V gene sequence: CDR1 SGDLS, CDR2 YYNGEE. This CDR3 has 13 amino acids. This chain's CDR3 is CASSQGEKYEQYF. CDR3 in DNA: TGTGCCAGCAGCCAGGGTGAGAAGTACGAGCAGTACTTC.